The source of this TCR beta chain is a study of blood T cell repertoires in COVID-19. Background on the study: There were acute and convalescent COVID-19 samples, and they came from the United States, Italy and Spain.

Self-reported history from a screening survey and questionnaire set each donor's cohort. Donors in Cohort 3 who had recovered were those with two negative PCRs, healthcare professional clearance, or resolution of their symptoms. Here immunoSEQ multiplex PCR was the method, and the copy in TCRdb shows in-frame clones only, minus some. The sample lists 400,000 or so clones; less than 95% were seen once. The count of this clone is one. The same CDR3 is also encoded by other DNA sequences in this sample. This CDR3 spans 15 amino acids. V shed 0 bases, J shed 3 bases, and the junction held 3 bases outside the gene matches. The V gene's germline CDR1 is SGHNT and CDR2 YYREEE (reference sequence).

The receptor was derived from a young man who had recovered from COVID-19. The sample was PBMCs or T cells enriched from blood (not recorded which). The rearrangement links TRBV5-4 to TRBJ2-1, with 7 bases identical to TRBD2. CDR3 DNA: TGTGCCAGCAGCTTGGCGGGGGGACTCTACAATGAGCAGTTCTTC. It encodes CASSLAGGLYNEQFF.